The TCR beta chain under discussion was sequenced for a study of blood T cells in healthy people across ages. Points from the study as a whole: Across samples, TCR beta diversity tracked strongly with naive T cell percentage.

Primers used in a second PCR of roughly 6 to 11 cycles were a sample-barcoded 5' primer and a J-beta primer mix. Samples each returned at least 2.5 million CDR3-containing paired-end reads. One entry per CDR3 protein, called by TCRdb with MiXCR from the 5' RACE reads. The sample contains roughly 930,000 distinct CDR3 sequences, approximately 49% of which appear only once. The ends were cut back, 6 bases at V and 3 bases at J, with 15 bases in the middle. The CDR3 runs 14 residues. Germline CDR1 is DFQATT and CDR2 is SNEGSKA (reference sequence). A minimum of 7 million PBMCs was isolated per sample. Points on this clonotype: Its target is not known.

The V call is TRBV20-1, the J call TRBJ1-3, with D hard to call. Sequencing used blood. The receptor was isolated from a man younger than 40 in good health. The CDR3 DNA follows: TGCAGTGCGGCGGGGAGGACCGTTGGAAACACCATATATTTT. It yields the protein CSAAGRTVGNTIYF.